These 26 T cell receptor beta chains were all obtained from the same sample, sequenced in a study of monozygotic twins with inflammatory bowel disease (dated by TCRdb to between 2017 and 2020). The library came from 5' RACE. This sample was sequenced with an Illumina HiSeq 2500. Reads reprocessed by TCRdb are summarized as one entry per CDR3 protein sequence, and DNA is absent. The sample table on file contains around 450,000 distinct CDR3 sequences. The ten top clones hold 2.4% of the sample. The sample taken for sequencing was blood. The receptors originated from a human donor with ulcerative colitis or Crohn's disease, or a healthy co-twin of an affected twin (not recorded which).

The chain is built from TRBV12-3 or TRBV12-4 and TRBJ1-1; TCRdb indicates TRBD1, and absent DNA this call remains unverified. The CDR3 runs 14 residues. The CDR3: CASSFRTGPTEAFF.

Here the CDR3 reads CASSFVAGGIQETQYF. This chain joins TRBV5-1 and TRBJ2-5; TCRdb picks TRBD2, but there is no DNA to check that call. The V gene's germline CDR1 is SGHRS and CDR2 YFSETQ. CDR3 size: 16 residues.

This rearrangement joins TRBV7-9 to TRBJ2-2; TCRdb selects TRBD1, and the lack of DNA leaves this call unchecked. The CDR3 is made up of 15 amino acids. Looked up from germline, CDR1 is SEHNR and CDR2 is FQNEAQ (reference sequence). The CDR3 region is CASSQRQEGAGELFF.

V usage is TRBV5-1 and J usage is TRBJ1-4. The CDR3 is made up of 14 amino acids. From germline, CDR1 is SGHRS and CDR2 YFSETQ. CDR3 region: CASSLRPGDEKLFF.

This sequence joins TRBV7-8 and TRBJ2-5; TCRdb picks TRBD1, but there is no DNA to check that call. Germline V gene data show CDR1 as SGHVS and CDR2 as FQNEAQ. The CDR3 is made up of 17 amino acids. The CDR3 sequence is CASSLGPGGDSRETQYF.

The chain uses TRBV12-3 or TRBV12-4 and TRBJ1-5; the D call from TCRdb, TRBD1, cannot be confirmed without DNA. The CDR3 spans 15 residues. This chain's CDR3 is CASRGDSRGTQPQHF.

The CDR3 here is CASSLVHTEAFF. The rearrangement joins TRBV5-6 to TRBJ1-1. Germline V CDR1 and CDR2: SGHDT, YYEEEE. CDR3 length: 12 residues.

The chain carries TRBV27 and TRBJ1-4. This CDR3 is built from 17 residues. Germline loops: CDR1 MNHEY, CDR2 SMNVEV (reference sequence). CDR3 protein: CASSPRAAAATNEKLFF.

The chain couples TRBV29-1 to TRBJ2-5; lacking DNA, the TRBD2 call made by TCRdb goes unchecked. The CDR3 totals 13 residues. Germline CDR1 reads SQVTM; CDR2 reads ANQGSEA. CDR3 sequence: CSVAFRAEETQYF.

The chain couples TRBV12-3 or TRBV12-4 to TRBJ2-5; TCRdb names TRBD2, which stays unverified in the absence of DNA. The CDR3 consists of 16 residues. The CDR3 protein is CASSFGTSGAKETQYF.

V is TRBV27 and J is TRBJ2-1; TCRdb reports TRBD1, a call that lacks DNA to check it against. The CDR3 contains 20 residues. Germline V CDR1 and CDR2: MNHEY, SMNVEV (reference sequence). The CDR3 region is CASSFKGLPGLNRNHNEQFF.

This chain connects TRBV7-2 to TRBJ2-1; TCRdb's D call, TRBD2, is unchecked because there is no DNA. CDR1 is SGHTA, CDR2 FQGNSA, per germline. The CDR3 is 13 residues long. The CDR3 loop reads CASVKREYNEQFF.

The chain couples TRBV11-3 to TRBJ2-2; TCRdb gives TRBD2 as the D gene, but with no DNA this cannot be confirmed. CDR1 is SGHNT, CDR2 YENEEA, per germline. CDR3 size: 18 residues. The CDR3 loop is CASSLGFLAGANTGELFF.

This rearrangement joins TRBV9 to TRBJ2-3; TCRdb's assignment of TRBD2 cannot be checked, as there is no DNA. CDR3 length equals 14 residues. The germline V gene has CDR1 SGDLS and CDR2 YYNGEE. This CDR3 reads CASSVGGDTDTQYF.

The chain couples TRBV5-1 to TRBJ1-1. Germline CDR1 reads SGHRS; CDR2 reads YFSETQ. The CDR3 contains 13 residues. CDR3 protein: CASSPSMNTEAFF.

V and J are TRBV4-1 and TRBJ1-5; there is no DNA to check the TCRdb D call of TRBD1. CDR1 MGHRA and CDR2 YSYEKL come from the germline V gene. The length of the CDR3 is 15 residues. The CDR3 spells CASSPHRDSNQPQHF.

The rearrangement joins TRBV19 to TRBJ1-5; with no DNA, the TCRdb D assignment of TRBD1 cannot be verified. The CDR3 runs 16 residues. Germline V gives CDR1 LNHDA, CDR2 SQIVND (reference sequence). CDR3 protein: CASSMGGQGEFRPQHF.

The chain carries TRBV19 and TRBJ1-1. Germline V gene lookup returns CDR1 LNHDA and CDR2 SQIVND (reference sequence). The CDR3 is made up of 15 amino acids. CDR3 region: CASSIYGESTTEAFF.

This chain connects TRBV19 to TRBJ1-2; TCRdb outputs TRBD1, but without DNA this stays unchecked. The CDR3 runs 15 residues. Germline values: CDR1 LNHDA, CDR2 SQIVND (reference sequence). The CDR3 sequence: CASSVIPTGNYGYTF.

The CDR3 is CASSPDPIGEQFF. The chain couples TRBV11-2 to TRBJ2-1. The CDR3 length is 13 residues. Germline CDR1 is SGHAT and CDR2 is FQNNGV.

The chain is built from TRBV19 and TRBJ1-1. The CDR3 length is 14 residues. Germline lookup yields CDR1 LNHDA and CDR2 SQIVND (reference sequence). The CDR3 is CASSSGGINTEAFF.

This chain links TRBV20-1 with TRBJ1-5; TCRdb names TRBD1, which stays unverified in the absence of DNA. CDR1 DFQATT and CDR2 SNEGSKA come from the germline V gene (reference sequence). CDR3 length equals 14 residues. This CDR3 reads CSAREGGPYQPQHF.

V gene TRBV7-9 combines with J gene TRBJ1-2; as DNA is missing, the TRBD1 call by TCRdb cannot be tested. Per the germline V gene, CDR1 is SEHNR and CDR2 is FQNEAQ (reference sequence). The CDR3 runs to 15 residues. Here the CDR3 reads CASSLPGQGVHGYTF.

The chain has TRBV18 and TRBJ2-5; TCRdb designates TRBD2, a call that cannot be tested without DNA. There are 15 residues in the CDR3. Per the germline V gene, CDR1 is KGHSH and CDR2 is LQKENI. The CDR3 sequence: CASSPLTSGQETQYF.

V gene TRBV7-9 combines with J gene TRBJ2-7; TCRdb's D gene call, TRBD2, goes unchecked for lack of DNA. Germline CDR1 reads SEHNR; CDR2 reads FQNEAQ (reference sequence). The CDR3 runs to 13 residues. The CDR3 sequence is CASSSGTSYEQYF.

The V gene is TRBV29-1, the J gene TRBJ2-2. Germline V lookup: CDR1 SQVTM, CDR2 ANQGSEA. CDR3 length: 11 amino acids. CDR3 region: CSVQNTGELFF.